This T cell receptor (beta chain) was observed in a study of PD-L1 blockade in urothelial cancer. Study-level information: Blood analysis occurred 3 weeks (second dose) and 6 weeks after treatment start. Per blood sample, T cells had a median of around 150,000.

In its sample, this clone was seen a few times. Every PCR was spiked with synthetic TCR analog templates. Libraries were prepared by immunoSEQ multiplex PCR; TCRdb keeps only in-frame clonotypes and omits some of them. The sample lists 80,000 to 95,000 clones; around four fifths were seen once. Sample time point: peripheral blood 6 weeks after treatment start. Per patient, between 1 and 8 samples were collected at pretreatment and on-treatment time points. CDR3 size: 13 residues. CDR1 is KGHSH and CDR2 is LQKENI in the germline V gene. Trimming shortened V by 3 bases and J by 5 bases, and 11 bases separated the two germline ends.

This TCR was recovered from a man in his sixties or seventies with urothelial cancer. V is TRBV18 and J is TRBJ2-7, with D possibly matching TRBD1 (6 bases). Source: PBMCs, taken around atezolizumab (anti-PD-L1) treatment. CDR3 protein: CASSPLDSNEQYF. The CDR3 coding sequence is TGTGCCAGCTCACCTCTGGACAGCAACGAGCAGTACTTC.